Listed below are T cell receptor beta chains from one sample, sequenced in a study of T-cell memory formation after mild COVID-19. TCRdb passed the 5' RACE reads through MiXCR, listing each CDR3 protein once. Here the sample spans around 300,000 distinct CDR3 sequences, roughly 13% being singletons. What was sequenced was PBMCs or a T cell subset sorted from them (not recorded which). The receptors derive from a man aged 18 to 30 who had mild COVID-19 (a few samples of this study predate the infection). Cell type and time point are not known. The conserved cysteine and the conserved F or W are not part of the CDR3 here. D genes are given only for firm matches. Not all rows give a size; the values are once, few, many and, for expanded clones, a class.

-,few,TRBV3-1,ASSQESSPLH
-,-,TRBV5-5,ASSPLVGVRTEAF
TRBD1,few,TRBV27,ASRKTGGPNYGYT
-,-,TRBV6-6,ASGGSKGYEQY
TRBD1,many,TRBV6-5,ASSSTGGSGNTIY
-,few,TRBV3-1,ASGFWGELF
-,few,TRBV7-9,ASRLYNEQF
TRBD1,-,TRBV18,ASSQDRDYQPQH
-,-,TRBV5-1,ASSSPNNEQF
TRBD2,few,TRBV5-5,ASSLAGGANEQF
-,few,TRBV7-9,ASSLAGKQETQY
TRBD1,-,TRBV19,ASSTRQGVTEAF
-,few,TRBV4-1,ASSQGGGVEKLF
TRBD1,-,TRBV5-5,ASSWDRSSPLH
-,-,TRBV24-1,ATSDWTASNEQF
TRBD2,-,TRBV9,ASSGTSGGPQETQY
-,few,TRBV5-8,ASSLGISSTDTQY
-,few,TRBV21-1,ASSKKGRGPNTEAF
TRBD2,-,TRBV4-1,ASSQSTSGGSTDTQY
-,-,TRBV7-2,ASSLSRGLDTQY
-,-,TRBV7-9,ASSLQDEKLF
-,-,TRBV9,ASGEGASGETQY
-,few,TRBV29-1,SVVGGSEETQY
-,few,TRBV5-1,ASRDGFDQPQH
-,-,TRBV7-8,ASTSPEGPTGELF
TRBD1,-,TRBV25-1,ASKQGQSYGYT
TRBD1,-,TRBV24-1,ATSDNFPGPGGHQPQH
TRBD1,many,TRBV7-2,ASSPNRGEQPQH
TRBD1,few,TRBV10-3,AISPGQGVETQY
-,few,TRBV19,ASNRWSGRTDTQY
-,few,TRBV6-2/TRBV6-3,ASVPRQNSDTQY
TRBD2,many,TRBV24-1,ATSDPLALVGADTQY
-,few,TRBV3-1,ASSQVGDSPLH
-,-,TRBV5-1,ASSLGPFGANTEAF
TRBD1,-,TRBV12-3/TRBV12-4,ASSVDRVGPRNTEAF
TRBD1,-,TRBV7-9,ASSPGQGGHNEQF
-,few,TRBV4-3,ASSPSRTGAYEQY
-,-,TRBV20-1,SGPAGIRTEAF
-,-,TRBV4-3,ASSQESVGTPLH
-,many,TRBV5-1,ASSLFQETDTQY
-,-,TRBV7-6,ASSSTEEKLF